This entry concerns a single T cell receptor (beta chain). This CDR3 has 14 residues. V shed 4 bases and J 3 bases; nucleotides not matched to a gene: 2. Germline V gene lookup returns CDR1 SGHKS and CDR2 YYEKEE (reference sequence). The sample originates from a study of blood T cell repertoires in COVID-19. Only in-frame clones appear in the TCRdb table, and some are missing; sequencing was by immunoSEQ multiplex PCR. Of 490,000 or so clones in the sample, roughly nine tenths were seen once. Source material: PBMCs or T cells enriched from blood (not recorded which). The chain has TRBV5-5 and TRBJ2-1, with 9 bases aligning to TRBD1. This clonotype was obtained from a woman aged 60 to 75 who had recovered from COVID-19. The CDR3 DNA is TGTGCCAGCAGCGGACAGGGGCACTACAATGAGCAGTTCTTC. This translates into CASSGQGHYNEQFF. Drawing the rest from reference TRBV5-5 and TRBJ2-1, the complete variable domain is DAGVTQSPTHLIKTRGQQVTLRCSPISGHKSVSWYQQVLGQGPQFIFQYYEKEERGRGNFPDRFSARQFPNYSSELNVNALLLGDSALYLCASSGQGHYNEQFFGPGTRLTVL.